This T cell receptor beta chain appears in the sequencing data of a study of T-cell reconstitution after alpha-beta-depleted transplantation in children. Study-level results: At around two months after transplant, the alpha-beta T cells were reportedly derived from several hundred expanded clones that came from non-depleted graft cells. T-cell counts and diversity at one year post-transplant came mainly from newly produced T cells. Some patients' high day-60 TCRbeta diversity was traced to surviving recipient T cells and thymic progenitors.

This clonotype was observed at least ten times. Its antigen is as yet unknown. Unique molecular identifiers were built into the TCRbeta library. Each CDR3 protein gets one entry after TCRdb re-called the PCR reads with MiXCR. The sample includes about 580,000 distinct CDR3 sequences, 23% seen only once; the top ten take 12% to 15%. Germline CDR1 reads SQVTM; CDR2 reads ANQGSEA. The CDR3 is 15 amino acids. The V segment lost 4 bases and the J segment 7 bases; nucleotides outside the gene matches: 11. The input for sequencing was PBMCs, mostly from graft donor cells, taken 360 days after TCRalphabeta/CD19-depleted stem cell transplant. The rearrangement joins TRBV29-1 to TRBJ2-7; the match to TRBD1 covers 12 bases. The origin of this receptor is a boy in the first two years of life who had a stem cell transplant for acute myeloid leukemia, so the T cells may come from the graft donor. The CDR3 loop reads CSVAGLGQGAGEQYF. The CDR3 DNA is TGCAGCGTTGCTGGTCTGGGACAGGGGGCTGGGGAGCAGTACTTC.